A selection of T cell receptor beta chains follows, all from one sample in a study of cytomegalovirus exposure and HLA in healthy donors. Using immunoSEQ multiplex PCR, the repertoire was profiled, and TCRdb retains in-frame clones only, with some absent. This sample has 150,000 or so clones, with 77% found just once. Sequencing input: PBMCs. These receptors originate from a woman aged 25 to 39 in good health and CMV-seronegative. The CDR3 runs from the conserved cysteine through the conserved F or W. The D gene is left open where the match is weak. The size entry is marked missing in some rows and otherwise reads once, few, many or a size class.

d_call | clone_size | j_call | v_call | cdr3_nt | cdr3_aa
TRBD1 | . | TRBJ2-3 | TRBV28 | TGTGCCAGCATCGAGACAGGGTATCGCACAGATACGCAGTATTTT | CASIETGYRTDTQYF
. | . | TRBJ2-5 | TRBV30 | TGTGCCTGGAACGGGCAAGAGACCCAGTACTTC | CAWNGQETQYF
TRBD1 | few | TRBJ1-6 | TRBV19 | TGTGCCAGTAGTATAGACATTTTCAGAATTCGGGACAGGGGTTCACCCCTCCACTTT | CASSIDIFRIRDRGSPLHF
. | . | TRBJ2-7 | TRBV2 | TGTGCCAGCAGCGCCGACACCTTCTCCTACGAGCAGTACTTC | CASSADTFSYEQYF
TRBD1 | few | TRBJ2-7 | TRBV7-9 | TGTGCCAGCAGCTGGAGAGACAGGGGCGAGCAGTACTTC | CASSWRDRGEQYF
. | . | TRBJ1-1 | TRBV11-3 | TGTGCCAGCAGCCTCGGGGGTGGGAACACTGAAGCTTTCTTT | CASSLGGGNTEAFF
. | . | TRBJ2-5 | TRBV5-1 | TGCGCCAGCAGCTTTGATGCGGGTATTCAGGCCCAGTACTTC | CASSFDAGIQAQYF
TRBD1 | . | TRBJ1-2 | TRBV29-1 | TGCAGCGTTGAAGGGGGGACAGGGGATTACGATGGCTACACCTTC | CSVEGGTGDYDGYTF
. | . | TRBJ2-4 | TRBV7-9 | TGTGCCAGCAGTTCACAGGATAACATTCAGTACTTC | CASSSQDNIQYF
TRBD1 | . | TRBJ1-1 | TRBV5-4 | TGTGCCAGCAGCTTGGCCGGGGACAGGGGGCGTGTAGCTTTCTTT | CASSLAGDRGRVAFF
TRBD2 | . | TRBJ2-1 | TRBV7-9 | TGTGCCAGCAGCTTTGGGACTAGCGGGGGGAATGAGCAGTTCTTC | CASSFGTSGGNEQFF
. | . | TRBJ2-2 | TRBV4-2 | TGTGCCAGCAGCCTAGAGAGGGCGTTCTTGTACACCGGGGAGCTGTTTTTT | CASSLERAFLYTGELFF
. | few | TRBJ2-7 | TRBV29-1 | TGCAGCGTTGTCCAGGGGGGCGGATACGAGCAGTACTTC | CSVVQGGGYEQYF
. | . | TRBJ2-3 | TRBV4-1 | TGCGCCAGCAGCCAAGACTCCTACACAGATACGCAGTATTTT | CASSQDSYTDTQYF
TRBD1 | few | TRBJ2-5 | TRBV5-1 | TGCGCCAGCGACAGGGGCTCCCATGAGACCCAGTACTTC | CASDRGSHETQYF
. | once | TRBJ2-7 | TRBV10-2 | TGCGCCAGCAGAGGGGACACCGAGCAGTACTTC | CASRGDTEQYF
. | . | TRBJ1-4 | TRBV9 | TGTGCCAGCAGCACAGGCGACAGTAATGAAAAACTGTTTTTT | CASSTGDSNEKLFF
. | . | TRBJ1-2 | TRBV5-1 | TGCGCCAGCAGCTTGGTAGGGACTCGGCCCGGCTACACCTTC | CASSLVGTRPGYTF
TRBD1 | . | TRBJ1-4 | TRBV27 | TGTGCCAGCAGTTTATCCCGGGACAGGGTTACGGACGAAAAACTGTTTTTT | CASSLSRDRVTDEKLFF
. | . | TRBJ1-2 | TRBV6-5 | TGTGCCAGCAGTTGGGGGGGCGCAGACTATGGCTACACCTTC | CASSWGGADYGYTF
TRBD2 | . | TRBJ2-5 | TRBV11-3 | TGTGCCAGCAGCCCCGGGGGGATCAAAGAGACCCAGTACTTC | CASSPGGIKETQYF
. | few | TRBJ2-3 | TRBV5-1 | TGCGCCAGCAGCACCCGGGGTAGCGGAGTCGCAGATACGCAGTATTTT | CASSTRGSGVADTQYF
TRBD2 | . | TRBJ2-3 | TRBV6-5 | TGTGCCAGCAGCCTATTAGCGGGGGATACGCAGTATTTT | CASSLLAGDTQYF
. | . | TRBJ2-7 | TRBV7-6 | TGTGCCAGCAGCCCTCCGGGACAACGAAGGGACGAGCAGTACTTC | CASSPPGQRRDEQYF
. | once | TRBJ1-4 | TRBV5-1 | TGCGCCAGCAGCTTGACAGCAACTAATGAAAAACTGTTTTTT | CASSLTATNEKLFF
. | . | TRBJ2-3 | TRBV7-6 | TGTGCCAGCAGCAAAGAAATGACAGGAGTCCAGCCGCATACGCAGTATTTT | CASSKEMTGVQPHTQYF
. | . | TRBJ2-7 | TRBV5-4 | TGTGCCAGCAGCCCGGGAGGGACAGGGAGCTCCTACGAGCAGTACTTC | CASSPGGTGSSYEQYF
TRBD1 | . | TRBJ1-6 | TRBV7-3 | TGTGCCAGCAGCTTATTAGCAGGGGGAAATTCACCCCTCCACTTT | CASSLLAGGNSPLHF
. | . | TRBJ2-2 | TRBV6-4 | TGTGCCAGCTCGGAGGACACCGGGGAGCTGTTTTTT | CASSEDTGELFF
. | . | TRBJ1-5 | TRBV28 | TGTGCCAGCAGTTACTGGGACTCCACGAGCAATCAGCCCCAGCATTTT | CASSYWDSTSNQPQHF
TRBD2 | . | TRBJ2-3 | TRBV5-1 | TGCGCCAGCAGCGATAGCGGGGCAAGCACAGATACGCAGTATTTT | CASSDSGASTDTQYF
. | few | TRBJ2-3 | TRBV6-1 | TGTGCCAGCAGCTCCCAGGTTCGAGGCACAGATACGCAGTATTTT | CASSSQVRGTDTQYF
. | . | TRBJ1-1 | TRBV4-2 | TGTGCCAGCAGCCAAGACAGGGCATATGAAGCTTTCTTT | CASSQDRAYEAFF
TRBD2 | . | TRBJ2-3 | TRBV4-2 | TGTGCCAGCAGCCAAGAATCGGGGGGGCGCACAGATACGCAGTATTTT | CASSQESGGRTDTQYF
. | . | TRBJ2-1 | TRBV27 | TGTGCCAGCAGTTTGGGACTGGTGAGCTCCTACAATGAGCAGTTCTTC | CASSLGLVSSYNEQFF
. | few | TRBJ2-1 | TRBV2 | TGTGCCAGCAAAAGAGAGCTAGGGGCCTCCTACAATGAGCAGTTCTTC | CASKRELGASYNEQFF
TRBD1 | . | TRBJ1-1 | TRBV7-9 | TGTGCCAGCAGCCCTGGGACAGGGGGCACTGAAGCTTTCTTT | CASSPGTGGTEAFF
. | . | TRBJ2-3 | TRBV5-1 | TGCGCCAGCAGCTTGAATGCCGGGTCAGATACGCAGTATTTT | CASSLNAGSDTQYF
TRBD2 | . | TRBJ2-3 | TRBV6-1 | TGTGCCAGCAGTGAAGCTAGCGGGGGGCCAGATACGCAGTATTTT | CASSEASGGPDTQYF
TRBD1 | . | TRBJ1-4 | TRBV7-9 | TGTGCCAGCAGCCTTGGACAGGGCCGGGGAACTAATGAAAAACTGTTTTTT | CASSLGQGRGTNEKLFF
. | . | TRBJ2-3 | TRBV4-1 | TGCGCCAGCAGCCAAGATCTTACAGATACGCAGTATTTT | CASSQDLTDTQYF